Presented here are 26 T cell receptor beta chains from one specimen sequenced in a study of T-cell reconstitution after alpha-beta-depleted transplantation in children. The TCRbeta library incorporated unique molecular identifiers. Via MiXCR, TCRdb re-called the PCR reads, giving one row per CDR3 protein. This sample has about 140,000 distinct CDR3 sequences, with roughly 8.8% found just once. Sequences were derived from PBMCs, mostly from graft donor cells, sampled 180 days after TCRalphabeta/CD19-depleted stem cell transplant. The receptors stem from a female patient aged 2-9 years who had a stem cell transplant for congenital amegakaryocytic thrombocytopenia, so the T cells may come from the graft donor.

This clonotype was detected many times. The rearrangement uses TRBV11-2 and TRBJ2-3, with 7 bases matching TRBD2. In germline, CDR1 is SGHAT, CDR2 FQNNGV. The CDR3 runs 14 residues. The trim removed 5 bases at V and 0 bases at J, leaving 2 bases unmatched. The CDR3 protein is CASSAGVSTDTQYF. CDR3 bases: TGTGCCAGCAGCGCGGGGGTGAGCACAGATACGCAGTATTTT.

The rearrangement joins TRBV9 to TRBJ2-3; D unclear. The CDR3 sequence is 13 residues long. V shed 3 bases and J shed 5 bases, with 10 bases lying between them. The germline gives CDR1 SGDLS, CDR2 YYNGEE. The CDR3: CASSASSRDTQYF. CDR3 sequence (DNA): TGTGCCAGCAGCGCGAGTAGTAGAGATACGCAGTATTTT.

This clonotype was counted many times. This chain's CDR3 is CASSPGTVQETQYF. The CDR3 coding sequence is TGCGCCAGCAGCCCCGGGACTGTCCAAGAGACCCAGTACTTC. This chain connects TRBV5-1 to TRBJ2-5; the D gene is possibly TRBD2 (6 bases). This CDR3 spans 14 amino acids. From germline, CDR1 is SGHRS and CDR2 YFSETQ. V lost 4 bases to trimming and J lost 1 base, with 11 bases between them.

In this sample, this clonotype turned up many times. The rearrangement joins TRBV20-1 to TRBJ2-6; the D gene is possibly TRBD2 (5 bases). CDR1 is DFQATT and CDR2 is SNEGSKA in the germline V gene (reference sequence). V was pared by 6 bases and J by 0 bases, with 24 bases between. The CDR3 totals 19 residues. This CDR3 is CSARVEGSNSNSGANVLTF. The CDR3 DNA is TGCAGTGCACGAGTTGAGGGCAGCAATTCTAACTCTGGGGCCAACGTCCTGACTTTC.

This clonotype was detected many times. The chain joins TRBV15 to TRBJ2-1; D remains ambiguous. This CDR3 is built from 13 residues. V lost 5 bases and J lost 4, with 9 bases in between. Germline V gives CDR1 LNHNV, CDR2 YYDKDF (reference sequence). In nucleotides, the CDR3 is TGTGCCACCAGCGGGAATAGGTACAATGAGCAGTTCTTC. It translates to CATSGNRYNEQFF.

The sample holds a few counts of this clonotype. The V call is TRBV6-1, the J call TRBJ1-6; D unresolved. V lost 4 bases and J 0 bases, leaving 4 bases between the germline ends. Germline V CDR1 and CDR2: MNHNS, SASEGT. This CDR3 region has 14 residues. The CDR3 region is CASSASSYNSPLHF. DNA of the CDR3: TGTGCCAGCAGTGCGAGCTCCTATAATTCACCCCTCCACTTT.

This clonotype was detected ten times or more. This chain uses TRBV3-1 with TRBJ2-7; D is unclear. Trimming shortened V by 0 bases and J by 6 bases, and 12 bases separated the two germline ends. Germline CDR1 and CDR2: LGHDT and YNNKEL (reference sequence). The CDR3 loop spans 14 amino acids. CDR3 coding DNA: TGTGCCAGCAGCCAAGATTTCTCGAGGCGCGAGCAGTACTTC. It encodes CASSQDFSRREQYF.

This clonotype was seen repeatedly, ten times or more. The chain links TRBV29-1 to TRBJ2-4; D may be TRBD1 (6 bases). Trimming shortened V by 6 bases and J by 8 bases, and 14 bases separated the two germline ends. The germline gives CDR1 SQVTM, CDR2 ANQGSEA. The CDR3 loop spans 12 amino acids. CDR3: CSVEGDKDIQYF. In DNA, the CDR3 is TGCAGCGTCGAGGGGGACAAGGACATTCAGTACTTC. Full variable domain (outside the CDR3, taken from reference TRBV29-1 and TRBJ2-4): SAVISQKPSRDICQRGTSLTIQCQVDSQVTMMFWYRQQPGQSLTLIATANQGSEATYESGFVIDKFPISRPNLTFSTLTVSNMSPEDSSIYLCSVEGDKDIQYFGAGTRLSVL.

The chain joins TRBV20-1 to TRBJ2-7; 10 positions agree with TRBD2. V lost 1 base to trimming and J lost 5 bases; unmatched junction nucleotides: 11. The CDR3 covers 16 residues. CDR1 and CDR2 (germline): DFQATT, SNEGSKA (reference sequence). CDR3 sequence: CSARAISGGRPNEQYF. CDR3 bases: TGCAGTGCTAGAGCAATTAGCGGGGGGCGGCCCAACGAGCAGTACTTC.

The chain couples TRBV4-1 to TRBJ1-2; no definite D call. Trimming removed 0 bases at V and 7 bases at J, with 15 bases between. Germline CDR1 and CDR2: MGHRA and YSYEKL. The CDR3 runs 15 residues. The CDR3 spells CASSQETFMSLGYTF. CDR3 in DNA: TGCGCCAGCAGCCAAGAGACGTTTATGAGCCTTGGCTACACCTTC.

The sample holds a few counts of this clonotype. The chain has TRBV7-2 and TRBJ1-2, with 8 bases that match TRBD1. The CDR3 covers 13 residues. The V gene's germline CDR1 is SGHTA and CDR2 FQGNSA. With V trimmed by 6 bases and J by 8 bases, 8 bases remained unmatched. The CDR3: CASRFTGGGGYTF. In DNA, the CDR3 is TGTGCCAGCAGATTTACAGGGGGAGGCGGCTACACCTTC. The entire variable domain, with the rest obtained from reference TRBV7-2 and TRBJ1-2, is as follows: GAGVSQSPSNKVTEKGKDVELRCDPISGHTALYWYRQSLGQGLEFLIYFQGNSAPDKSGLPSDRFSAERTGGSVSTLTIQRTQQEDSAVYLCASRFTGGGGYTFGSGTRLTVV.

This chain uses TRBV15 with TRBJ2-7; D tentatively reads TRBD1 or TRBD2 (6 bases each). The CDR3 length is 15 residues. CDR1 and CDR2 (germline): LNHNV, YYDKDF (reference sequence). V was pared by 5 bases and J by 4 bases, with 18 bases between. The CDR3 loop reads CATSGRTSGAYEQYF. The CDR3 coding sequence is TGTGCCACCAGCGGCCGGACATCGGGGGCATACGAGCAGTACTTC.

The V and J genes are TRBV20-1 and TRBJ2-2, with 7 bases lining up with TRBD1. V was pared by 7 bases and J by 5 bases, with 10 bases of the junction left unmatched. In germline, CDR1 is DFQATT, CDR2 SNEGSKA (reference sequence). The CDR3 totals 14 residues. Here the CDR3 reads CSVSRGCLTGELFF. The CDR3 coding sequence is TGCAGTGTGTCCAGGGGGTGCTTGACCGGGGAGCTGTTTTTT.

Ten or more counts support this clonotype. V usage is TRBV12-3 or TRBV12-4 and J usage is TRBJ2-5, with no clear D. This CDR3 region has 11 residues. Deletions cut 3 bases from V and 4 bases from J, with 3 bases between. CDR3 DNA sequence: TGTGCCAGCAGTTTCGGAGAGACCCAGTACTTC. This encodes CASSFGETQYF.

This clonotype was picked up many times. The chain employs TRBV29-1 and TRBJ2-1; 11 nucleotides align to TRBD2. Germline V CDR1 and CDR2: SQVTM, ANQGSEA. The CDR3 extends over 14 amino acids. The ends lost 5 bases at V and 8 bases at J; junction bases unmatched: 8. DNA for the CDR3: TGCAGCGTTCTTCTAGCGGGAGGAAGATATGAGCAGTTCTTC. Translation: CSVLLAGGRYEQFF.

This clonotype was recorded many times. This rearrangement joins TRBV6-2 or TRBV6-3 to TRBJ2-5; 8 bases map to TRBD2. Germline CDR1 MNHEY, CDR2 SVGEGT. Trimming cost V 0 bases and J 4 bases; bases outside gene matches: 13. The length of the CDR3 is 18 residues. CDR3 residues: CASSYSRAGVFALETQYF. The CDR3 DNA reads TGTGCCAGCAGTTACTCGAGAGCGGGAGTATTTGCGTTAGAGACCCAGTACTTC.

This clonotype was observed a handful of times. The V call is TRBV4-2, the J call TRBJ2-7, with no clear D. The germline CDR1 and CDR2 sequences are LGHNA and YNFKEQ. Trimming pared 1 base from V and 4 bases from J, leaving 11 bases between. This CDR3 spans 14 amino acids. The CDR3: CASSQVQSPYEQYF. The CDR3 DNA reads TGTGCCAGCAGCCAAGTTCAAAGCCCATACGAGCAGTACTTC.

This clonotype is a singleton in its sample. Germline and junction disagree at one end, which may indicate a read error. The V gene is TRBV20-1, the J gene TRBJ2-7, with D possibly TRBD2 on 6 matching bases. Germline CDR1 DFQATT, CDR2 SNEGSKA (reference sequence). The CDR3 spans 12 residues. For the CDR3, the DNA is TGCAGTGCGAGCGGGCCTGCCTACGAGCACTACTTC. It specifies CSASGPAYEHYF.

This clonotype appeared a few times. The chain employs TRBV28 and TRBJ2-7, with D tentatively TRBD2 (6 bases). Deletions cut 5 bases from V and 5 bases from J, with 22 bases between. The germline CDR1 and CDR2 sequences are MDHEN and SYDVKM. The CDR3 has 16 residues. Here the CDR3 reads CASSPPGGESGNEQYF. The DNA of the CDR3 is TGTGCCAGCAGTCCCCCCGGGGGAGAGTCTGGGAACGAGCAGTACTTC.

This clonotype appeared a few times. The rearrangement joins TRBV28 to TRBJ2-5; D unresolved. Germline V CDR1 and CDR2: MDHEN, SYDVKM. Deletions cut 5 bases from V and 2 bases from J, with 9 bases between. CDR3 length: 13 amino acids. The CDR3 nucleotides read TGTGCCAGCAGTCCCACCGGGCAAGAGACCCAGTACTTC. This translates into CASSPTGQETQYF.

This clonotype appeared many times. The chain links TRBV7-9 to TRBJ2-7; 10 nucleotides align to TRBD1. CDR1 and CDR2 (germline): SEHNR, FQNEAQ (reference sequence). CDR3 length: 14 amino acids. The ends lost 1 base at V and 4 bases at J; junction bases unmatched: 1. The CDR3 DNA is TGTGCCAGCAGCTTAGGGGGACAGGGGTACGAGCAGTACTTC. Translation gives CASSLGGQGYEQYF.

This clonotype was seen a few times. The chain carries TRBV6-5 and TRBJ2-5, with 10 bases that match TRBD2. The CDR3 runs to 16 residues. The V segment lost 2 bases and the J segment 5 bases; nucleotides outside the gene matches: 8. Germline CDR1 and CDR2: MNHEY and SVGAGI. CDR3 DNA sequence: TGTGCCAGCAGTTACGGGGCTAGCGGGAGCGTTGAGACCCAGTACTTC. As protein: CASSYGASGSVETQYF.

At least ten counts were recorded for this clonotype. The chain couples TRBV29-1 to TRBJ2-4; tentatively, D is TRBD1 (6 bases). The CDR3 contains 14 residues. From germline, CDR1 is SQVTM and CDR2 ANQGSEA. The V gene lost 1 base and the J gene lost 8 bases, with 15 bases spanning the gap. The CDR3 protein is CSVEVTGIGDIQYF. CDR3 in DNA: TGCAGCGTTGAAGTAACAGGGATCGGGGACATTCAGTACTTC.

In regard to this clonotype: Compared with germline, one end of the junction differs, possibly owing to a read error. The V call is TRBV28, the J call TRBJ1-2; D unresolved. CDR3 length: 11 residues. The germline gives CDR1 MDHEN, CDR2 SYDVKM. This CDR3 is CAGSTSGGYTF. The CDR3 DNA reads TGTGCCGGCAGTACCAGTGGTGGCTACACCTTC.

Many counts were recorded for this clonotype. The chain employs TRBV3-1 and TRBJ2-7; no clear D gene. Germline-derived CDR1 and CDR2 are LGHDT and YNNKEL (reference sequence). This CDR3 comprises 13 residues. V was pared by 3 bases and J by 0 bases, with 6 bases between. CDR3 coding DNA: TGTGCCAGCAGCCAGTCGAGCTCCTACGAGCAGTACTTC. This translates into CASSQSSSYEQYF.

Many counts were recorded for this clonotype. V and J are TRBV20-1 and TRBJ2-7, with 12 positions matching TRBD2. The germline gives CDR1 DFQATT, CDR2 SNEGSKA (reference sequence). V was clipped by 6 bases and J by 5 bases; unmatched bases: 14. The CDR3 is 16 amino acids. The CDR3 reads CSAGGLAGGPGDEQYF. The CDR3 nucleotides read TGCAGTGCCGGGGGCCTAGCGGGAGGGCCGGGAGACGAGCAGTACTTC.